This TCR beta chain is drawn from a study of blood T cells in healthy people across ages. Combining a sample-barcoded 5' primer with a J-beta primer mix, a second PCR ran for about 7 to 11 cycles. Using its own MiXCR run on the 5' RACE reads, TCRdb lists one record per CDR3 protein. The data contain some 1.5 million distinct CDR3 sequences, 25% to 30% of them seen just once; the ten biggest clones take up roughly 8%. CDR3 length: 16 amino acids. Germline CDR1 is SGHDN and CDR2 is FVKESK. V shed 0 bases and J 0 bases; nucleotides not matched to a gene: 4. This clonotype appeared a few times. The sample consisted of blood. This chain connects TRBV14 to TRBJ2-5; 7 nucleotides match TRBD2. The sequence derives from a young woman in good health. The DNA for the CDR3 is TGTGCCAGCAGCCAAGAACTAGCGTCTTACCAAGAGACCCAGTACTTC. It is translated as CASSQELASYQETQYF.